This is a list of T cell receptor beta chains from one sample in a study of blood T cell repertoires in COVID-19. Libraries were prepared by immunoSEQ multiplex PCR; TCRdb keeps only in-frame clonotypes and omits some of them. The sample holds approximately 300,000 clones, approximately 84% seen once. Source material: PBMCs or T cells enriched from blood (not recorded which). The receptor set was obtained from a woman between 18 and 29 years old who had recovered from COVID-19. CDR3s include the opening cysteine and the closing phenylalanine or tryptophan. The D gene is left open where the match is weak. Not every row has a clone size; where given, it reads once, few, many or a size class.

TRBD1	-	TRBV6-5	TRBJ2-1	CASSFGTASYNEQFF	TGTGCCAGCAGTTTCGGGACAGCCTCCTACAATGAGCAGTTCTTC
TRBD1	-	TRBV2	TRBJ1-4	CASRTTGGMGKLFF	TGTGCCAGCAGGACGACAGGGGGGATGGGAAAACTGTTTTTT
TRBD2	once	TRBV30	TRBJ2-1	CAWSVSGGPRNEQFF	TGTGCCTGGAGCGTTAGCGGGGGTCCTAGGAATGAGCAGTTCTTC
TRBD1	once	TRBV5-1	TRBJ2-2	CASSSTGGNTGELFF	TGCGCCAGCAGCTCGACAGGGGGGAACACCGGGGAGCTGTTTTTT
-	-	TRBV20-1	TRBJ1-1	CSARRVEAFF	TGCAGTGCTAGGAGGGTTGAAGCTTTCTTT
TRBD2	once	TRBV7-9	TRBJ2-2	CAGRRLAAYTGELFF	TGTGCCGGCCGACGGCTAGCGGCGTACACCGGGGAGCTGTTTTTT
TRBD2	-	TRBV7-9	TRBJ2-5	CASSRTSQETQYF	TGTGCCAGCAGCCGGACTAGCCAGGAGACCCAGTACTTC
-	-	TRBV18	TRBJ1-1	CASSPGESLGTEAFF	TGTGCCAGCTCACCCGGTGAAAGCCTCGGCACTGAAGCTTTCTTT
TRBD1	-	TRBV27	TRBJ1-3	CASSGKGTGVVGNTIYF	TGTGCCAGCAGTGGGAAGGGGACAGGCGTCGTCGGAAACACCATATATTTT
TRBD2	-	TRBV5-1	TRBJ2-4	CASSLERDLAKNIQYF	TGCGCCAGCAGCTTGGAGCGGGACTTAGCCAAAAACATTCAGTACTTC
-	-	TRBV3-1/TRBV3-2	TRBJ2-5	CASSPTGFRGETQYF	TGTGCCAGCAGCCCTACAGGGTTTCGGGGAGAGACCCAGTACTTC
-	-	TRBV5-1	TRBJ2-7	CASSLPEGAFYEQYF	TGCGCCAGCAGCTTGCCGGAGGGGGCGTTTTACGAGCAGTACTTC
TRBD1	-	TRBV7-8	TRBJ1-5	CASSLAGQGNSQHF	TGTGCCAGCAGCTTAGCAGGACAGGGGAACTCCCAGCATTTT
-	once	TRBV9	TRBJ2-1	CASSVGQYNEQFF	TGTGCCAGCAGCGTAGGACAGTACAATGAGCAGTTCTTC
TRBD2	-	TRBV7-8	TRBJ2-3	CASSRTSRSTDTQYF	TGTGCCAGCAGCAGGACTAGTAGGAGCACAGATACGCAGTATTTT
TRBD1	-	TRBV5-5	TRBJ1-4	CASSLRTGEEKLFF	TGTGCCAGCAGCTTGAGGACAGGGGAGGAAAAACTGTTTTTT
TRBD1	-	TRBV3-1/TRBV3-2	TRBJ2-5	CASDDRGRETQYF	TGTGCCAGCGACGACAGGGGGCGGGAGACCCAGTACTTC
-	-	TRBV19	TRBJ2-1	CASSIDPTGYNEQFF	TGTGCCAGTAGTATAGATCCGACGGGATACAATGAGCAGTTCTTC
-	-	TRBV27	TRBJ1-1	CASTGSSTEAFF	TGTGCCAGCACCGGGTCCTCCACTGAAGCTTTCTTT
-	-	TRBV14	TRBJ2-5	CASSQETAQETQYF	TGTGCCAGCAGCCAAGAGACAGCCCAAGAGACCCAGTACTTC
TRBD1	-	TRBV4-1	TRBJ1-2	CASSQGTGGYGYTF	TGCGCCAGCAGCCAGGGGACAGGGGGCTATGGCTACACCTTC
-	-	TRBV20-1	TRBJ1-6	CSASRSAGISSYNSPLHF	TGCAGTGCTAGTAGGTCGGCAGGGATAAGCTCCTATAATTCACCCCTCCACTTT
-	-	TRBV24-1	TRBJ1-1	CAAGTGDTEAFF	TGTGCCGCGGGGACGGGGGACACTGAAGCTTTCTTT
TRBD1	-	TRBV7-9	TRBJ2-3	CASSSDQGEITDTQYF	TGTGCCAGCAGCTCAGATCAGGGGGAAATCACAGATACGCAGTATTTT
-	-	TRBV10-3	TRBJ2-7	CATRPASVHEQYF	TGTGCCACCCGCCCGGCTAGCGTCCACGAGCAGTACTTC
TRBD1	-	TRBV27	TRBJ1-6	CASSFGTGGFAPLHF	TGTGCCAGCAGTTTCGGGACAGGGGGCTTCGCACCCCTCCACTTT
TRBD1	-	TRBV7-6	TRBJ1-1	CASSLRDRENTEAFF	TGTGCCAGCAGCTTGCGAGACAGGGAGAACACTGAAGCTTTCTTT
-	-	TRBV5-1	TRBJ2-1	CASSSDTYHEQFF	TGCGCCAGCAGCTCTGACACCTACCATGAGCAGTTCTTC
-	-	TRBV30	TRBJ1-6	CAWSPYRDSPLHF	TGTGCCTGGAGTCCATACAGGGATTCACCCCTCCACTTT
-	-	TRBV11-2	TRBJ2-5	CASSSSRSTNQETQYF	TGTGCCAGCAGCTCCTCGCGATCGACAAATCAAGAGACCCAGTACTTC
TRBD1	-	TRBV24-1	TRBJ1-1	CATSDCPDRGFTEAFF	TGTGCCACCAGTGATTGCCCGGACAGGGGTTTTACTGAAGCTTTCTTT
TRBD1	-	TRBV6-1	TRBJ1-5	CASSAPGQGSERPQHF	TGTGCCAGCAGTGCCCCGGGACAGGGGTCGGAGCGGCCCCAGCATTTT